This entry lists 15 T cell receptor beta chains sequenced from one sample in a study of human versus mouse CDR3 diversity and MHC coevolution. Using immunoSEQ multiplex PCR, the repertoire was profiled, and TCRdb retains in-frame clones only, with some absent. The repertoire holds 45,000 to 75,000 clones, with 85% to 95% as singletons. The specimen sequenced was naive CD4+ T cells from blood. Subset given: CD45RO-negative CD62L-positive naive CD4 T cells. All receptors derive from a person in their sixties or seventies in good health.

The V gene is TRBV6-5, the J gene TRBJ2-4; perhaps TRBD2 as D (5 bases). V lost 2 bases, J lost 6 bases, and 14 bases lay in between. This CDR3 has 15 residues. Germline V gene sequence: CDR1 MNHEY, CDR2 SVGAGI. The CDR3 DNA follows: TGTGCCAGCAGTTACATGTACGGGAAGGGAAACATTCAGTACTTC. Translating it yields CASSYMYGKGNIQYF.

This chain connects TRBV21-1 to TRBJ2-5; the listed D gene, TRBD2, was not tested against the DNA. TRBV21-1 is designated a pseudogene. The CDR3 runs to 14 residues. The CDR3 reads CASSKAGRQETQYF. The DNA for the CDR3 is TGTGCCAGCAGCAAAGCTGGGAGACAAGAGACCCAGTACTTC.

The chain has TRBV27 and TRBJ2-5, with 9 bases identical to TRBD1. V dropped 4 bases and J dropped 5; count of bases not matched to a gene: 5. The germline V gene encodes CDR1 MNHEY and CDR2 SMNVEV (reference sequence). This CDR3 spans 14 amino acids. CDR3 DNA sequence: TGTGCCAGCAGTTCGTTACAGGGGGCCGAGACCCAGTACTTC. Amino acid sequence: CASSSLQGAETQYF.

This chain links TRBV19 with TRBJ2-2, with a possible D match to TRBD1 (6 bases). This CDR3 spans 12 amino acids. Germline lookup yields CDR1 LNHDA and CDR2 SQIVND (reference sequence). With 8 bases removed from V and 3 bases from J, the gap between germline ends came to 7 bases. The chain's CDR3 is CASSGDTGELFF. The CDR3 nucleotides read TGTGCCAGTTCAGGGGACACCGGGGAGCTGTTTTTT.

This clone was seen a few times. The gene calls are TRBV19 and TRBJ1-4; D not certain. This CDR3 region has 15 residues. Germline CDR1 and CDR2: LNHDA and SQIVND (reference sequence). V was pared by 8 bases and J by 8 bases, with 21 bases between. The DNA for the CDR3 is TGTGCCAGTTCCCCCTCCCGGACTCAAGGGGAAAAACTGTTTTTT. Translated, it gives CASSPSRTQGEKLFF.

The rearrangement uses TRBV5-5 and TRBJ2-5; 13 nucleotides match TRBD2. Germline values: CDR1 SGHKS, CDR2 YYEKEE (reference sequence). Losses at the gene ends were 9 bases for V and 5 bases for J; bases not matched to a gene: 7. This CDR3 has 14 amino acids. The DNA of the CDR3 is TGTGCCACTGGACTAGCGGGAGTAGGGGAGACCCAGTACTTC. Translation: CATGLAGVGETQYF. Full variable domain (missing parts from reference TRBV5-5 and TRBJ2-5): DAGVTQSPTHLIKTRGQQVTLRCSPISGHKSVSWYQQVLGQGPQFIFQYYEKEERGRGNFPDRFSARQFPNYSSELNVNALLLGDSALYLCATGLAGVGETQYFGPGTRLLVL.

The chain is built from TRBV7-2 and TRBJ1-5; TRBD1 might be the D (5 bases). Trimming removed 2 bases from V and 2 bases from J, with 19 bases in between. This CDR3 region has 18 residues. The germline V gene encodes CDR1 SGHTA and CDR2 FQGNSA. DNA of the CDR3: TGTGCCAGCAGCTTAAGGTGGGGGGAACTCGATGGCAATCAGCCCCAGCATTTT. Translating it yields CASSLRWGELDGNQPQHF. The full variable domain, with the rest looked up from reference TRBV7-2 and TRBJ1-5, is GAGVSQSPSNKVTEKGKDVELRCDPISGHTALYWYRQSLGQGLEFLIYFQGNSAPDKSGLPSDRFSAERTGGSVSTLTIQRTQQEDSAVYLCASSLRWGELDGNQPQHFGDGTRLSIL.

The rearrangement joins TRBV11-2 to TRBJ1-1; no clear D gene. This CDR3 is 11 amino acids long. V was cut by 5 bases and J by 8 bases, with 9 bases left in between. CDR1 is SGHAT and CDR2 is FQNNGV in the germline V gene. Here the CDR3 DNA reads TGTGCCAGCAGCCACAGTGTCGAAGCTTTCTTT. Amino acids: CASSHSVEAFF.

The rearrangement links TRBV5-1 to TRBJ2-5; unclear D gene. The CDR3 extends over 13 amino acids. Germline loops: CDR1 SGHRS, CDR2 YFSETQ. The V end lost 0 bases, the J end lost 2 bases, and 5 bases lay between the germline ends. In DNA form, the CDR3 reads TGCGCCAGCAGCTTGGCCATTCAAGAGACCCAGTACTTC. Its protein product is CASSLAIQETQYF.

This clone was picked up one time. V gene TRBV5-1 combines with J gene TRBJ2-1; TRBD2 aligns across 12 bases. The V segment lost 7 bases and the J segment 6 bases; nucleotides outside the gene matches: 8. CDR1 is SGHRS and CDR2 is YFSETQ in the germline V gene. The CDR3 has 15 amino acids. The CDR3 reads CASLPGLAGTNEQFF. The DNA for the CDR3 is TGCGCCAGCCTCCCCGGACTAGCGGGAACCAATGAGCAGTTCTTC.

V gene TRBV6-5 combines with J gene TRBJ1-1; 9 bases fit TRBD1. Germline V gene data show CDR1 as MNHEY and CDR2 as SVGAGI. The CDR3 is made up of 14 amino acids. V lost 6 bases, J lost 0 bases, and 2 bases stayed unmatched. The CDR3 loop reads CASSGDRVNTEAFF. In nucleotides, the CDR3 is TGTGCCAGCAGCGGGGACAGGGTGAACACTGAAGCTTTCTTT.

The chain uses TRBV19 and TRBJ2-2, with 14 bases matching TRBD2. The CDR3 has 17 amino acids. CDR1 is LNHDA and CDR2 is SQIVND in the germline V gene (reference sequence). The V gene end was trimmed by 5 bases and the J gene end by 4 bases; junction bases not matched to a gene: 6. The CDR3, as DNA: TGTGCCAGTAGTGGGGGACTAGCGGGAGTGGGCACCGGGGAGCTGTTTTTT. Translated: CASSGGLAGVGTGELFF.

This chain joins TRBV14 and TRBJ2-7; TRBD1 matches 9 bases. Looked up from germline, CDR1 is SGHDN and CDR2 is FVKESK. V shed 0 bases and J 2 bases; nucleotides not matched to a gene: 5. The CDR3 contains 16 residues. In DNA form, the CDR3 reads TGTGCCAGCAGCCAAGATAGCCGACAGGGGGCCTACGAGCAGTACTTC. Its translation is CASSQDSRQGAYEQYF.

The gene calls are TRBV7-2 and TRBJ2-1; TRBD2 aligns across 12 bases. After removal of 8 bases from V and 5 bases from J, the junction contained 4 bases not matched to a gene. Germline V CDR1 and CDR2: SGHTA, FQGNSA. The CDR3 covers 14 residues. This CDR3 reads CASGLAGRHNEQFF. The CDR3 bases are TGTGCCAGCGGACTAGCGGGACGGCACAATGAGCAGTTCTTC.

The chain uses TRBV7-2 and TRBJ1-5, with D perhaps matching TRBD1 (5 bases). CDR1 is SGHTA and CDR2 is FQGNSA in the germline V gene. The length of the CDR3 is 15 residues. Trimming left V 3 bases short and J 3 bases short, with 12 bases between. CDR3 loop: CASSLARDFNQPQHF. In nucleotides, the CDR3 is TGTGCCAGCAGCTTGGCCAGGGATTTCAATCAGCCCCAGCATTTT.